The T cell receptor (beta chain) under discussion was sequenced for a study of blood T cells in healthy people across ages. This clonotype was found a few times. Germline assignment: CDR1 MNHEY and CDR2 SVGEGT. V lost 6 bases to trimming and J lost 5 bases; unmatched junction nucleotides: 5. The CDR3 has 14 residues. PCR was performed a second time for roughly 7 to 11 cycles using a sample-barcoded 5' primer and a J-beta primer mix. TCRdb recomputed calls from the 5' RACE reads with MiXCR, one row per CDR3 protein. The sample carries 700,000 or so distinct CDR3 sequences, 40% to 45% recorded once. Those donating, healthy Caucasian individuals from Russia, were aged roughly 6 to 95. At least 5 micrograms of total RNA were extracted per sample.

Sequencing was carried out using blood. This rearrangement joins TRBV6-2 or TRBV6-3 to TRBJ2-7; 12 nucleotides match TRBD2. The TCR sequence derives from a man at least 80 years old in good health. CDR3 in DNA: TGTGCCAGCAGGAGACTAGCGGGAGCCAACGAGCAGTACTTC. It codes for CASRRLAGANEQYF.